These T cell receptor beta chains were read from a single sample in a study of blood T cell repertoires in COVID-19. The assay was immunoSEQ multiplex PCR, and TCRdb's table has in-frame clones only and misses some. The table has 200,000 or so clones, around 84% seen once. Sequencing used peripheral blood. The receptors originated from a woman aged 80 or over with COVID-19, enrolled during active disease. The CDR3 runs from the conserved cysteine through the conserved F or W. D genes are given only for firm matches. Clone size appears in some rows only: once, few, many, or a class for an expanded clone.

>TRBV30|NA|TRBD1|TRBJ2-7
CAWSGYRGYEQYF
TGTGCCTGGAGTGGATACAGGGGGTACGAGCAGTACTTC
>TRBV28|NA|NA|TRBJ1-5
CASSHRGQPQHF
TGTGCCAGCAGTCATAGGGGGCAGCCCCAGCATTTT
>TRBV25-1|NA|TRBD1|TRBJ2-7
CASSEPGQISYEQYF
TGTGCCAGCAGTGAGCCGGGACAGATCTCCTACGAGCAGTACTTC
>TRBV5-1|NA|NA|TRBJ1-4
CASSLGQTATNEKLFF
TGCGCCAGCAGCCTAGGACAGACCGCAACTAATGAAAAACTGTTTTTT
>TRBV12-3/TRBV12-4|NA|NA|TRBJ1-2
CASSIRTEGYTF
TGTGCCAGCAGCATAAGGACAGAGGGCTACACCTTC
>TRBV3-1/TRBV3-2|once|TRBD1|TRBJ2-7
CASSLPGQGHNEQYF
TGTGCCAGCAGCCTTCCGGGACAGGGTCACAACGAGCAGTACTTC
>TRBV12-3/TRBV12-4|NA|NA|TRBJ1-2
CASSWGDGGGYTF
TGTGCCAGCAGTTGGGGGGACGGAGGAGGCTACACCTTC
>TRBV19|few|TRBD1|TRBJ2-7
CASSAVGTGYEQYF
TGTGCCAGTAGTGCCGTCGGGACAGGTTACGAGCAGTACTTC
>TRBV19|NA|NA|TRBJ1-5
CATLSTPGPQHF
TGTGCCACCTTATCTACCCCAGGGCCCCAGCATTTT
>TRBV11-3|NA|NA|TRBJ2-1
CASAKSPDSAYNEQFF
TGTGCTTCAGCCAAGTCCCCGGACAGTGCCTACAATGAGCAGTTCTTC
>TRBV27|NA|TRBD1|TRBJ1-4
CASSLGGGTGGNKREKLFF
TGTGCCAGCAGTCTGGGGGGAGGGACAGGGGGAAATAAGAGGGAAAAACTGTTTTTT
>TRBV7-9|NA|TRBD1|TRBJ1-1
CASSLGQGESEAFF
TGTGCCAGCAGCCTGGGACAGGGGGAATCTGAAGCTTTCTTT
>TRBV7-2|NA|TRBD1|TRBJ2-3
CASSQGQTTDTQYF
TGTGCCAGCAGCCAGGGACAGACCACAGATACGCAGTATTTT
>TRBV24-1|NA|NA|TRBJ2-5
CATSDLAREETQYF
TGTGCCACCAGTGATTTGGCTAGAGAGGAGACCCAGTACTTC
>TRBV28|few|TRBD1|TRBJ1-4
CASSLKDRSREKLFF
TGTGCCAGCAGTTTAAAGGACAGGTCAAGGGAAAAACTGTTTTTT
>TRBV21-1|NA|NA|TRBJ1-3
CASSKAAEPKSSGNTIYF
TGTGCCAGCAGCAAAGCTGCCGAGCCCAAGTCCTCTGGAAACACCATATATTTT
>TRBV6-5|NA|TRBD1|TRBJ1-2
CASSTTGGGYGYTF
TGTGCCAGCAGTACGACAGGGGGAGGATATGGCTACACCTTC
>TRBV19|NA|NA|TRBJ1-2
CASSIGGGEGYTF
TGTGCCAGTAGTATAGGAGGAGGTGAGGGCTACACCTTC
>TRBV19|NA|NA|TRBJ1-1
CASSKSGGGWGTEAFF
TGTGCCAGTAGTAAATCCGGCGGGGGGTGGGGCACTGAAGCTTTCTTT
>TRBV21-1|once|NA|TRBJ2-6
CASSVEGAGANVLTF
TGTGCCAGCAGCGTCGAGGGGGCTGGGGCCAACGTCCTGACTTTC
>TRBV7-6|NA|NA|TRBJ1-4
CASSPREGLGEKLFF
TGTGCCAGCAGCCCCCGGGAGGGGCTTGGAGAAAAACTGTTTTTT
>TRBV19|NA|TRBD1|TRBJ1-5
CASSIWTGDQPQHF
TGTGCCAGTAGTATATGGACAGGAGATCAGCCCCAGCATTTT
>TRBV2|NA|NA|TRBJ1-5
CASSERSASNQPQHF
TGTGCCAGCAGTGAACGGAGTGCGAGCAATCAGCCCCAGCATTTT
>TRBV7-9|NA|NA|TRBJ1-1
CASSLVVTGEAFF
TGTGCCAGCAGCTTAGTTGTTACCGGGGAAGCTTTCTTT
>TRBV12-3/TRBV12-4|NA|NA|TRBJ2-7
CASRGQVNEQYF
TGTGCCAGCAGGGGGCAGGTCAACGAGCAGTACTTC
>TRBV3-1/TRBV3-2|NA|NA|TRBJ2-5
CASSHLGGQETQYF
TGTGCCAGCAGCCACCTGGGGGGACAAGAGACCCAGTACTTC
>TRBV20-1|NA|TRBD2|TRBJ2-2
CSASWIAGATGELFF
TGCAGTGCTAGTTGGATAGCGGGGGCCACCGGGGAGCTGTTTTTT
>TRBV5-1|NA|NA|TRBJ1-2
CASSLDRAGGYTF
TGCGCCAGCAGCTTGGACCGGGCGGGGGGCTACACCTTC
>TRBV30|NA|NA|TRBJ2-1
CAWRGTGNNEQFF
TGTGCCTGGAGGGGGACTGGCAACAATGAGCAGTTCTTC
>TRBV1|NA|NA|TRBJ2-2
CTSTRSRLAGYTNTGELFF
TGCACCAGCACCCGTTCCCGGCTAGCGGGCTATACGAACACCGGGGAGCTGTTTTTT
>TRBV27|NA|NA|TRBJ1-2
CASSFGGIYGYTF
TGTGCCAGCAGTTTTGGAGGAATCTATGGCTACACCTTC
>TRBV10-3|NA|NA|TRBJ1-2
CAISESGGSGYGYTF
TGTGCCATCAGTGAGTCTGGGGGCTCCGGATATGGCTACACCTTC